This TCR beta chain was captured in a study of shared clonotypes between healthy human individuals. Study findings and constraints: As a rule, naive subsets had a larger estimated richness than memory subsets.

Comments on this clone: Antigen unknown.

The authors split each subset's genomic DNA evenly across several immunoSEQ plates. The assay was immunoSEQ multiplex PCR, and TCRdb's table has in-frame clones only and misses some. This table holds 2 million to 2.5 million clones, more than 85% found once. This sequence originates from a man aged 18 to 30 in good health. Some clones in this sample may be carry-over from other donors' samples. Material for sequencing was naive CD4+ T cells from PBMCs. Subset given: CD45RA+ positively selected.

CDR3: CSGIAGGRDETQYF. Here the CDR3 DNA reads TGCAGCGGAATAGCGGGAGGAAGAGATGAGACCCAGTACTTC. This rearrangement joins TRBV29-1 to TRBJ2-5, with 10 bases matching TRBD2. The CDR3 totals 14 residues. Germline-derived CDR1 and CDR2 are SQVTM and ANQGSEA. The ends lost 7 bases at V and 5 bases at J; junction bases unmatched: 10.